Each of the 20 T cell receptor beta chains below was sequenced from the same sample in a study of blood T cell repertoires in COVID-19. The protocol was immunoSEQ multiplex PCR, while the TCRdb copy is restricted to in-frame clones and leaves out a portion. The sample carries about 230,000 clones, roughly 85% recorded once. The source material was peripheral blood. These receptors were taken from a man in his forties or fifties with acute or convalescent COVID-19.

This chain uses TRBV5-1 with TRBJ1-1; a weak D match, TRBD1 (6 bases). The germline gives CDR1 SGHRS, CDR2 YFSETQ. V was clipped by 3 bases and J by 10 bases, with 16 bases between them. There are 13 residues in the CDR3. In nucleotides, the CDR3 is TGCGCCAGCAGCTATGCAGGGGAGGGTTCAGCTTTCTTT. This sequence encodes CASSYAGEGSAFF.

This sequence joins TRBV7-3 and TRBJ2-3, with TRBD1 matching over 10 bases. The CDR3 consists of 14 residues. The V segment lost 5 bases and the J segment 4 bases; nucleotides outside the gene matches: 3. Germline assignment: CDR1 SGHTA and CDR2 FQGTGA. CDR3 in amino acids: CASSRTGGSDTQYF. The CDR3 DNA is TGTGCCAGCAGCCGGACAGGGGGATCAGATACGCAGTATTTT.

The chain combines TRBV9 with TRBJ2-7, with a tentative D call TRBD1 (5 bases). V was trimmed by 4 bases and J by 0 bases, leaving 14 bases between them. Germline lookup yields CDR1 SGDLS and CDR2 YYNGEE. CDR3 length: 15 residues. The CDR3 DNA sequence: TGTGCCAGCAGCCCCCAGGGTGGGGCCTCCTACGAGCAGTACTTC. Residues: CASSPQGGASYEQYF.

CDR3 DNA: TGTGCCAGCAGCGTGACTATCTATAATGAGCAGTTCTTC. Translated, it gives CASSVTIYNEQFF. The genes are TRBV9 and TRBJ2-1; maybe TRBD2 (5 bases). This CDR3 is 13 amino acids long. V was trimmed by 2 bases and J by 7 bases, leaving 10 bases between them. Per germline, CDR1 SGDLS and CDR2 YYNGEE.

The chain links TRBV18 to TRBJ2-2; the match to TRBD1 covers 7 bases. In germline, CDR1 is KGHSH, CDR2 LQKENI. Unmatched junction bases numbered 4, after V lost 0 bases and J lost 0 bases. The CDR3 length is 17 residues. The CDR3 is CASSPPQTGTNTGELFF. The DNA of the CDR3 is TGTGCCAGCTCACCACCCCAGACAGGGACGAACACCGGGGAGCTGTTTTTT.

The chain is built from TRBV21-1 and TRBJ1-2; the DNA was not compared with TRBD1, the D call given in the table. TRBV21-1 is annotated as a pseudogene. The CDR3 has 15 residues. DNA for the CDR3: TGTGCCAGCAGCGGTCGACAGGGAAGGGCCTATGGCTACACCTTC. Residues: CASSGRQGRAYGYTF.

The chain combines TRBV18 with TRBJ2-3; TRBD1 matches 9 bases. V trimming: 3 bases; J trimming: 1 base; junction bases outside the gene matches: 8. The CDR3 is made up of 17 amino acids. CDR1 and CDR2 from the germline V gene are KGHSH and LQKENI. The CDR3 sequence: CASSPPGTGLRTDTQYF. The DNA for the CDR3 is TGTGCCAGCTCACCGCCCGGGACAGGGCTTCGCACAGATACGCAGTATTTT.

The rearrangement uses TRBV28 and TRBJ1-4; TRBD1 is a possible D gene (6 bases). The CDR3 is 14 amino acids. V lost 8 bases and J lost 7, with 17 bases in between. Germline V gene lookup returns CDR1 MDHEN and CDR2 SYDVKM. CDR3 sequence: CASVPGGAGEKLFF. In nucleotides, the CDR3 is TGTGCCAGCGTCCCCGGGGGGGCTGGTGAAAAACTGTTTTTT. Drawing the rest from reference TRBV28 and TRBJ1-4, the complete variable domain is DVKVTQSSRYLVKRTGEKVFLECVQDMDHENMFWYRQDPGLGLRLIYFSYDVKMKEKGDIPEGYSVSREKKERFSLILESASTNQTSMYLCASVPGGAGEKLFFGSGTQLSVL.

The CDR3 is CASSLDGDFYEQYF. The DNA of the CDR3 is TGCGCCAGCAGCTTAGACGGGGATTTCTACGAGCAGTACTTC. J is TRBJ2-7 and V is TRBV5-1; D is possibly TRBD2 (5 bases). CDR1 is SGHRS, CDR2 YFSETQ, per germline. There are 14 residues in the CDR3. V was clipped by 2 bases and J by 3 bases, with 12 bases between them.

This clone was found once. DNA for the CDR3: TGTGCCAGTAGTTCCGGGACAGGTCAGCCCCAGCATTTT. Residues: CASSSGTGQPQHF. The chain has TRBV19 and TRBJ1-5; 8 nucleotides line up with TRBD1. CDR3 length equals 13 residues. Trimming at V came to 5 bases and at J to 6 bases, leaving 3 bases not matched to a gene. Germline V gives CDR1 LNHDA, CDR2 SQIVND (reference sequence).

The V and J genes are TRBV5-6 and TRBJ2-5; tentative D call: TRBD1 (5 bases). This CDR3 spans 14 amino acids. V was pared by 4 bases and J by 5 bases, with 15 bases between. Per germline, CDR1 SGHDT and CDR2 YYEEEE. CDR3 residues: CASSKTVTGETQYF. In DNA, the CDR3 is TGTGCCAGCAGCAAGACAGTAACTGGGGAGACCCAGTACTTC. The full variable domain, its missing parts supplied by reference TRBV5-6 and TRBJ2-5, is DAGVTQSPTHLIKTRGQQVTLRCSPKSGHDTVSWYQQALGQGPQFIFQYYEEEERQRGNFPDRFSGHQFPNYSSELNVNALLLGDSALYLCASSKTVTGETQYFGPGTRLLVL.

The chain is built from TRBV9 and TRBJ2-7; 9 bases fit TRBD2. Germline loops: CDR1 SGDLS, CDR2 YYNGEE. The CDR3 spans 14 residues. Germline trimming cut 0 bases from V and 3 bases from J; bases unmatched to any gene: 1. As DNA, the CDR3 is TGTGCCAGCAGCGTAGGTAGCGGGGGCTACGAGCAGTACTTC. This gives the protein CASSVGSGGYEQYF.

The V and J genes are TRBV28 and TRBJ1-2; the D is unclear. CDR3 length equals 14 residues. Germline values: CDR1 MDHEN, CDR2 SYDVKM. The CDR3 loop is CASRGTGPNYGYTF. As DNA, the CDR3 is TGTGCGAGTCGAGGCACGGGTCCCAACTATGGCTACACCTTC.

In nucleotides, the CDR3 is TGTGCCAGCAGCTTATCCTCACAGGGTAATTTGCCCCAGCATTTT. Its translation is CASSLSSQGNLPQHF. This sequence joins TRBV7-2 and TRBJ1-5; TRBD1 is a possible D gene (6 bases). The V end lost 2 bases, the J end lost 9 bases, and 17 bases lay between the germline ends. The V gene's germline CDR1 is SGHTA and CDR2 FQGNSA. The CDR3 runs 15 residues.

The chain is built from TRBV2 and TRBJ2-3; 15 positions match TRBD2. The J segment lost 4 bases and the V segment lost 10 bases, leaving 3 bases of the junction unmatched. The germline gives CDR1 SNHLY, CDR2 FYNNEI. The CDR3 is made up of 14 amino acids. CDR3 sequence (DNA): TGTGCCACCGGACTAGCGGGGGGGGCAGATACGCAGTATTTT. This codes for CATGLAGGADTQYF.

The rearrangement joins TRBV20-1 to TRBJ2-7; D unclear. The germline V gene has CDR1 DFQATT and CDR2 SNEGSKA (reference sequence). The CDR3 sequence is 11 residues long. V shed 3 bases and J shed 3 bases, with 6 bases lying between them. CDR3 sequence: CSARQVYEQYF. Here the CDR3 DNA reads TGCAGTGCTAGGCAGGTCTACGAGCAGTACTTC.

The chain couples TRBV7-9 to TRBJ2-3; D gene unclear. Germline CDR1 reads SEHNR; CDR2 reads FQNEAQ (reference sequence). This CDR3 is 12 amino acids long. The ends were cut back, 1 base at V and 10 bases at J, with 9 bases in the middle. This CDR3 is CASSLVLRPQYF. CDR3 nucleotide sequence: TGTGCCAGCAGCTTAGTGTTGAGGCCGCAGTATTTT.

This chain's CDR3 is CATDRGQGGYTF. As DNA, the CDR3 is TGTGCCACCGACAGGGGGCAGGGTGGCTACACCTTC. V and J are TRBV28 and TRBJ1-2; TRBD1 matches 10 bases. After removal of 10 bases from V and 7 bases from J, the junction contained 6 bases not matched to a gene. The CDR3 totals 12 residues. Germline-derived CDR1 and CDR2 are MDHEN and SYDVKM.

The CDR3 loop reads CASSYSSGGATYEQYF. CDR3 DNA sequence: TGTGCCAGCAGTTACTCGTCAGGGGGTGCGACCTACGAGCAGTACTTC. The V call is TRBV6-5, the J call TRBJ2-7; 7 positions agree with TRBD1. CDR3 size: 16 residues. Germline CDR1 and CDR2: MNHEY and SVGAGI. V shed 0 bases and J 2 bases; nucleotides not matched to a gene: 7.

In its sample, this clone was seen once. V is TRBV2 and J is TRBJ2-7, with a tentative D call TRBD1 (5 bases). CDR1 is SNHLY and CDR2 is FYNNEI in the germline V gene. Trimming cost V 7 bases and J 4 bases, with 11 bases left between them. The CDR3 totals 12 residues. CDR3 nucleotides: TGTGCCAGCAAACAGGACGAATACGAGCAGTACTTC. It yields the protein CASKQDEYEQYF.